Below are 21 T cell receptor beta chains sequenced from a single sample in a study of sequential checkpoint blockade in melanoma. Using immunoSEQ multiplex PCR, the repertoire was profiled, and TCRdb retains in-frame clones only, with some absent. The sample has thousands of clones; approximately 90% are singletons. Treatment denoted: randomized to nivolumab then ipilimumab (arm A) or the reverse (arm B). This sample comprised CD8+ T cells sorted from blood (inferred from file names), obtained from a patient given nivolumab and ipilimumab in sequence. The origin of the receptors is a human donor with melanoma.

This clone was detected only once. The V call is TRBV10-2, the J call TRBJ2-3; 10 bases map to TRBD2. Germline V gene data show CDR1 as WSHSY and CDR2 as SAAADI. There are 15 residues in the CDR3. Losses at the gene ends were 9 bases for V and 5 bases for J; bases not matched to a gene: 11. The chain's CDR3 is CASLDSGRAIDTQYF. The CDR3 DNA sequence: TGCGCCAGTCTCGACAGCGGGAGGGCCATAGATACGCAGTATTTT.

V gene TRBV11-1 combines with J gene TRBJ2-1; D may be TRBD1 (6 bases). The germline V and J ends were trimmed by 2 bases and 9 bases, with 14 bases remaining between them. The CDR3 is 14 residues long. Germline V gene sequence: CDR1 SGHAT, CDR2 FQDESV (reference sequence). The CDR3 coding sequence is TGTGCCAGCAGCTTAAGGTACAGGGTGAGTGAGCAGTTCTTC. Its protein is CASSLRYRVSEQFF.

The J gene is TRBJ1-1, the V gene TRBV9; D ambiguous. Germline CDR1 reads SGDLS; CDR2 reads YYNGEE. V lost 0 bases and J lost 4, with 7 bases in between. The length of the CDR3 is 13 residues. CDR3 DNA: TGTGCCAGCAGCGTAGTGTACACCACTGAAGCTTTCTTT. It translates to CASSVVYTTEAFF.

The gene calls are TRBV5-5 and TRBJ2-7; a possible D gene is TRBD2 (6 bases). V was clipped by 7 bases and J by 3 bases, with 14 bases between them. The germline V gene encodes CDR1 SGHKS and CDR2 YYEKEE (reference sequence). The CDR3 length is 13 residues. As DNA, the CDR3 is TGTGCCAGCTCGGGAGCCCGCCTCTACGAGCAGTACTTC. Translating gives CASSGARLYEQYF. The whole variable domain, filled in from reference TRBV5-5 and TRBJ2-7, reads DAGVTQSPTHLIKTRGQQVTLRCSPISGHKSVSWYQQVLGQGPQFIFQYYEKEERGRGNFPDRFSARQFPNYSSELNVNALLLGDSALYLCASSGARLYEQYFGPGTRLTVT.

This rearrangement joins TRBV6-5 to TRBJ2-7, with 8 bases that match TRBD1. CDR1 and CDR2 from the germline V gene are MNHEY and SVGAGI. Trimming took 0 bases from V and 4 from J; bases not matched to a gene: 5. The CDR3 contains 15 residues. Here the CDR3 reads CASSYSGTGGYEQYF. The CDR3 DNA reads TGTGCCAGCAGTTACTCTGGGACAGGAGGTTACGAGCAGTACTTC.

This chain joins TRBV30 and TRBJ1-1; 11 positions agree with TRBD1. Germline V gives CDR1 GTSNPN, CDR2 SVGIG (reference sequence). The CDR3 spans 14 residues. The J segment lost 2 bases and the V segment lost 3 bases, leaving 2 bases of the junction unmatched. As DNA, the CDR3 is TGTGCCTGGAGCGGGACAGGGGGAAACACTGAAGCTTTCTTT. This gives the protein CAWSGTGGNTEAFF.

This chain joins TRBV7-7 and TRBJ2-7, with 10 bases aligning to TRBD1. Germline assignment: CDR1 SSHAT and CDR2 FNYEAQ (reference sequence). The CDR3 totals 14 residues. The ends lost 5 bases at V and 3 bases at J; junction bases unmatched: 4. The CDR3 sequence: CASSPGTGDYEQYF. The CDR3, as DNA: TGTGCCAGCAGCCCCGGGACAGGGGACTACGAGCAGTACTTC.

The chain joins TRBV4-3 to TRBJ2-2; 7 bases align to TRBD2. The J segment lost 2 bases and the V segment lost 4 bases, leaving 13 bases of the junction unmatched. This CDR3 spans 18 amino acids. The germline gives CDR1 LGHNA, CDR2 YSLEER. The DNA for the CDR3 is TGCGCCAGCAGCCCTTTTGCAGGGCTAGCGGAAAACACCGGGGAGCTGTTTTTT. It codes for CASSPFAGLAENTGELFF.

V and J are TRBV28 and TRBJ2-1; 12 bases map to TRBD2. Germline V lookup: CDR1 MDHEN, CDR2 SYDVKM. V trimming: 1 base; J trimming: 6 bases; junction bases outside the gene matches: 13. This CDR3 has 19 amino acids. This CDR3 reads CASSLFGDPRTSGTNEQFF. In DNA form, the CDR3 reads TGTGCCAGCAGTTTATTTGGAGACCCGCGGACTAGCGGGACCAATGAGCAGTTCTTC.

The chain couples TRBV19 to TRBJ2-1, with 9 bases lining up with TRBD1. Trimming at V came to 3 bases and at J to 10 bases, leaving 7 bases not matched to a gene. The CDR3 loop spans 14 amino acids. Germline V gene sequence: CDR1 LNHDA, CDR2 SQIVND (reference sequence). DNA of the CDR3: TGTGCCAGTAGTATTGGGACAGGGAAAAAAGAGCAGTTCTTC. This encodes CASSIGTGKKEQFF.

This chain connects TRBV28 to TRBJ2-5; possibly TRBD2 for D (6 bases). Per germline, CDR1 MDHEN and CDR2 SYDVKM. V was trimmed by 3 bases and J by 1 base, leaving 12 bases between them. This CDR3 is 15 amino acids long. The CDR3 is CASSFAGPLQETQYF. The CDR3, as DNA: TGTGCCAGCAGTTTCGCGGGGCCCCTCCAAGAGACCCAGTACTTC.

V is TRBV28 and J is TRBJ2-1; D possibly corresponds to TRBD2 (6 bases). V lost 6 bases and J lost 0, with 15 bases in between. This CDR3 has 16 residues. Germline lookup yields CDR1 MDHEN and CDR2 SYDVKM. CDR3 region: CASRHYLGGSYNEQFF. In nucleotides, the CDR3 is TGTGCCAGCAGGCACTACCTGGGGGGCTCCTACAATGAGCAGTTCTTC. Filled out from reference TRBV28 and TRBJ2-1, the complete variable domain reads DVKVTQSSRYLVKRTGEKVFLECVQDMDHENMFWYRQDPGLGLRLIYFSYDVKMKEKGDIPEGYSVSREKKERFSLILESASTNQTSMYLCASRHYLGGSYNEQFFGPGTRLTVL.

The V and J genes are TRBV7-9 and TRBJ2-5; 13 bases are shared with TRBD2. The CDR3 is 13 amino acids. CDR1 is SEHNR, CDR2 FQNEAQ, per germline (reference sequence). J was trimmed by 7 bases and V by 6 bases; bases with no gene match: 2. In nucleotides, the CDR3 is TGTGCCAGCAGTCGGACTAGCGGGGGGACCCAGTACTTC. Translation: CASSRTSGGTQYF.

The V gene is TRBV11-2, the J gene TRBJ2-3; TRBD2 agrees at 7 bases. Germline lookup yields CDR1 SGHAT and CDR2 FQNNGV. V dropped 5 bases and J dropped 0; count of bases not matched to a gene: 8. The length of the CDR3 is 16 residues. CDR3 nucleotides: TGTGCCAGCAGCACCGGGCCTAGCGGAAGCACAGATACGCAGTATTTT. Residues: CASSTGPSGSTDTQYF. Drawing the rest from reference TRBV11-2 and TRBJ2-3, the complete variable domain is EAGVAQSPRYKIIEKRQSVAFWCNPISGHATLYWYQQILGQGPKLLIQFQNNGVVDDSQLPKDRFSAERLKGVDSTLKIQPAKLEDSAVYLCASSTGPSGSTDTQYFGPGTRLTVL.

To note about this clone: The junction does not match germline at one end; this may be a read error. The same CDR3 can be traced to other DNA sequences in this sample. The chain couples TRBV2 to TRBJ2-1, with 9 bases that match TRBD1. Germline CDR1 reads SNHLY; CDR2 reads FYNNEI. This CDR3 has 14 amino acids. The CDR3 region is CASLDRGSKGEQFF. CDR3 coding DNA: TGCGCCAGCTTGGACAGGGGCAGTAAGGGTGAGCAGTTCTTC.

J is TRBJ2-7 and V is TRBV5-6; possibly TRBD1 for D (6 bases). Germline CDR1 SGHDT, CDR2 YYEEEE. The CDR3 is 13 amino acids. Trimming took 4 bases from V and 2 from J, leaving 10 bases between them. CDR3 residues: CASSQQGTYEQYF. CDR3 DNA sequence: TGTGCCAGCAGCCAACAGGGAACCTACGAGCAGTACTTC.

The chain couples TRBV7-9 to TRBJ1-2, with D uncertain. This CDR3 spans 15 amino acids. Germline loops: CDR1 SEHNR, CDR2 FQNEAQ (reference sequence). The V end was cut by 6 bases, the J end by 3 bases, with 17 bases between. The CDR3 DNA reads TGTGCCAGCAGTCAGAGAGGGAGTTTAGACTATGGCTACACCTTC. It specifies CASSQRGSLDYGYTF.

The chain links TRBV4-2 to TRBJ2-2, with D possibly matching TRBD2 (5 bases). With 4 bases removed from V and 4 bases from J, the gap between germline ends came to 16 bases. The V gene's germline CDR1 is LGHNA and CDR2 YNFKEQ. CDR3 length: 16 amino acids. The CDR3 sequence is CASSRGPRPTTGELFF. CDR3 bases: TGTGCCAGCAGCCGCGGGCCTAGGCCAACCACCGGGGAGCTGTTTTTT.

The DNA for the CDR3 is TGTGCCAGCAGTTTACGGCAGGGATGGTACGAGCAGTACTTC. Its translation is CASSLRQGWYEQYF. The chain combines TRBV27 with TRBJ2-7; D is possibly TRBD1 (5 bases). Germline V gene data show CDR1 as MNHEY and CDR2 as SMNVEV (reference sequence). V was cut by 2 bases and J by 4 bases, with 12 bases left in between. This CDR3 comprises 14 residues.

DNA of the CDR3: TGTGCCAGCAGCTTACCGAGCACAGATACGCAGTATTTT. Its protein product is CASSLPSTDTQYF. The V call is TRBV13, the J call TRBJ2-3; D is unclear. Germline loops: CDR1 PRHDT, CDR2 FYEKMQ (reference sequence). The V and J ends lost 2 bases and 0 bases respectively, with 3 bases between them. The CDR3 has 13 amino acids.

The chain links TRBV19 to TRBJ2-1, with 10 bases matching TRBD1. This CDR3 spans 15 amino acids. Germline CDR1 is LNHDA and CDR2 is SQIVND (reference sequence). Germline trimming cut 6 bases from V and 8 bases from J; bases unmatched to any gene: 10. The CDR3 nucleotides are TGTGCCAGTAGGTTCTGGGACAGGGGTATGTATGAGCAGTTCTTC. Amino acids: CASRFWDRGMYEQFF.